This T cell receptor beta chain was sequenced for a study of T-cell memory formation after mild COVID-19. Overall study: TCR clusters were largely donor specific.

Notes on the study in general: Pre-infection memory carried some responding clones, suggesting that cross-reactive memory joined. CM and EM subsets held most contracting CD4+ clones; EMRA held CD8+ ones.

This clonotype was counted between two and nine times. No antigen is known for it. One entry per CDR3 protein, called by TCRdb with MiXCR from the 5' RACE reads. The sample records fewer than 150,000 distinct CDR3 sequences, around 15% being singletons. Germline assignment: CDR1 MNHEY and CDR2 SVGEGT. V dropped 7 bases and J dropped 8; count of bases not matched to a gene: 7. CDR3 length equals 12 residues. Sequencing was performed on PBMCs or a T cell subset sorted from them (not recorded which). This sequence was found in a man younger than 35 who had mild COVID-19 (a few samples of this study predate the infection). Cell type and time point are not known. The J gene is TRBJ1-2, the V gene TRBV6-2 or TRBV6-3; 7 bases are shared with TRBD1. The CDR3 sequence: CASTGQVWGYTF. DNA of the CDR3: TGTGCCAGCACCGGACAGGTGTGGGGCTACACCTTC.